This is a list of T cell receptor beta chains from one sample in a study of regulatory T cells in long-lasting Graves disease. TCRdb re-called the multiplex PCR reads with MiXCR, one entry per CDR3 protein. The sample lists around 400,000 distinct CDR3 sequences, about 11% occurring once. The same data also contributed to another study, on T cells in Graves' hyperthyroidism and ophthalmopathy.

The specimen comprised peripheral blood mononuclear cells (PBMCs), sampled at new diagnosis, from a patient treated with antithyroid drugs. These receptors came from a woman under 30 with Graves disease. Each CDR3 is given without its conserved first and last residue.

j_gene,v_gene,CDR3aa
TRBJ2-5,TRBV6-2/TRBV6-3,ASSYGRQQETQY
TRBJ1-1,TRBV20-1,SAIEGRTEAF
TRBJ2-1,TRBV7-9,ASSFERVGKNEQF
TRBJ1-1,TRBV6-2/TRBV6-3,ASSYGAGPEAF
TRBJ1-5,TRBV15,ATRPGQGGNQPQH
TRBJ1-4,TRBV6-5,ASSYSGGVSEKLF
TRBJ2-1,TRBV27,ASSYPSGSSYNEQF
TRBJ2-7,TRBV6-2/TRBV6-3,ASSNQGALYEQY
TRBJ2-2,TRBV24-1,ATSGENGFPGELF
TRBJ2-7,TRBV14,ASSHGSGYSYEQY
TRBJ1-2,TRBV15,ATSSRFVRDYGYT
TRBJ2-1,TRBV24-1,ATSDPRGTGVHNEQF
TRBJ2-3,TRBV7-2,ASRHASGRAHTRITDTQY
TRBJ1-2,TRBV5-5,ASSLGLGFESNYGYT
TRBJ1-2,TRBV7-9,ASTRDYGYT
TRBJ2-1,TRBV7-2,ASSELAGRIYNEQF
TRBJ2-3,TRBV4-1,ASSQAVGGFTDTQY
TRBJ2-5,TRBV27,ASSLTGARGETQY
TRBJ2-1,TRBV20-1,SAGTSGRADEQF
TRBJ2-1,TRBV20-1,SARGGAGGSSYNEQF
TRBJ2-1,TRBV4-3,ASSQGFSGLRSSYNEQF
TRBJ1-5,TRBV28,ASSSGPSNQPQH
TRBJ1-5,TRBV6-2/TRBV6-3,ASSYERNQPQH
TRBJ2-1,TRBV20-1,SARASPTSLVVNEQF
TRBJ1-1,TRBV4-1,ASSHVGTGTEAF
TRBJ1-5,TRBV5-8,ASSFRDTYQPQH
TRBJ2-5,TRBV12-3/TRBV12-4,ATRDRGKTQY
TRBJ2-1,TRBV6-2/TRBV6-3,ASRELAGGPRHEQF
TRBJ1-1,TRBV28,ASSFALHTEAF
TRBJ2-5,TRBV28,ASSLQIQETQY
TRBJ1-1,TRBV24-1,ATIEVEAF
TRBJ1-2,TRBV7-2,ASSLGTGGSYGYT
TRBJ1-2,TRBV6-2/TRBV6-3,ASSYIRTGGGYGYT
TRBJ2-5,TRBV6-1,ASSSSGLAFTQY
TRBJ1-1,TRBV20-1,SARDLDSRRRTEAF
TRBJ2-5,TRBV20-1,SARRGVETQY
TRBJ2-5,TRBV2,ASTADRGNSETQY
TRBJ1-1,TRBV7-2,ASSLARRDTEAF
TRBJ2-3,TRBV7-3,ASSLQPPDTQY
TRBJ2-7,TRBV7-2,ASSLGWTYEQY